The 17 T cell receptor beta chains below come from one sample, sequenced in a study of blood T cell repertoires in COVID-19. Generated by immunoSEQ multiplex PCR, the TCRdb table keeps only in-frame clones and is missing some. The table includes about 270,000 clones, around 90% detected once. Sample: PBMCs or T cells enriched from blood (not recorded which). These receptors were collected from a woman in her forties or fifties who had recovered from COVID-19.

V usage is TRBV28 and J usage is TRBJ2-2, with 7 positions matching TRBD1. Trimming cost V 7 bases and J 2 bases; bases outside gene matches: 7. This CDR3 is 15 amino acids long. CDR1 MDHEN and CDR2 SYDVKM come from the germline V gene. CDR3 amino acids: CASKGAGKNTGELFF. CDR3 sequence (DNA): TGTGCCAGCAAGGGGGCAGGGAAAAACACCGGGGAGCTGTTTTTT.

This rearrangement joins TRBV7-2 to TRBJ1-5; D uncertain. Trimming removed 5 bases at V and 4 bases at J, with 15 bases between. Germline values: CDR1 SGHTA, CDR2 FQGNSA. The CDR3 length is 15 residues. In nucleotides, the CDR3 is TGTGCCAGCAGCCCGAGGGTCGGAGTTAATCAGCCCCAGCATTTT. The encoded protein is CASSPRVGVNQPQHF.

J is TRBJ2-1 and V is TRBV24-1; 8 positions match TRBD1. Germline loops: CDR1 KGHDR, CDR2 SFDVKD. The length of the CDR3 is 14 residues. With 8 bases clipped from V and 2 bases from J, the junction kept 4 bases outside the gene matches. This CDR3 is CATKGTGTYNEQFF. In nucleotides, the CDR3 is TGTGCCACCAAAGGGACAGGTACCTACAATGAGCAGTTCTTC.

The chain couples TRBV15 to TRBJ2-7; perhaps TRBD1 as D (5 bases). V lost 7 bases and J 3 bases, leaving 13 bases between the germline ends. Germline loops: CDR1 LNHNV, CDR2 YYDKDF (reference sequence). The CDR3 runs to 13 residues. The CDR3, as DNA: TGTGCCACCACATCTTCAGGGTTCTACGAGCAGTACTTC. Its translation is CATTSSGFYEQYF.

The chain links TRBV7-2 to TRBJ1-6, with D perhaps TRBD1 (6 bases). In germline, CDR1 is SGHTA, CDR2 FQGNSA. V was clipped by 1 base and J by 2 bases, with 9 bases between them. CDR3 length: 16 residues. In nucleotides, the CDR3 is TGTGCCAGCAGCTTAGTCGCAGGGGCCTATAATTCACCCCTCCACTTT. It specifies CASSLVAGAYNSPLHF.

V usage is TRBV4-3 and J usage is TRBJ2-1; tentatively, D is TRBD2 (5 bases). The length of the CDR3 is 17 residues. Trimming took off 5 bases at V and 0 bases at J, with 17 bases between the two ends. Germline loops: CDR1 LGHNA, CDR2 YSLEER. This CDR3 is CASSEGSKRSSYNEQFF. The CDR3 nucleotides read TGCGCCAGCAGCGAAGGGAGCAAGCGGAGCTCCTACAATGAGCAGTTCTTC.

The CDR3 sequence: CASGLSGQGLSFF. CDR3 in DNA: TGTGCTAGTGGTTTGAGCGGACAGGGTCTTTCTTTCTTT. V is TRBV12-5 and J is TRBJ1-1, with 8 nucleotides matching TRBD1. Trimming cost V 2 bases and J 12 bases; bases outside gene matches: 8. Germline V gene sequence: CDR1 LGHNT, CDR2 FRNRAP. The CDR3 is made up of 13 amino acids.

This chain links TRBV6-4 with TRBJ1-2; tentative D call: TRBD1 (5 bases). Germline loops: CDR1 MRHNA, CDR2 SNTAGT. This CDR3 contains 13 residues. Between the trimmed V and J ends, which lost 5 bases and 4 bases, there was a span of 11 bases. CDR3 coding DNA: TGTGCCAGCAGTCCTCGGAGGGGCTATGGCTACACCTTC. Its protein product is CASSPRRGYGYTF.

V gene TRBV27 combines with J gene TRBJ1-1; TRBD1 aligns across 12 bases. The V and J ends lost 6 bases and 5 bases, in that order; junction bases with no gene match: 13. Looked up from germline, CDR1 is MNHEY and CDR2 is SMNVEV (reference sequence). This CDR3 is built from 17 residues. DNA for the CDR3: TGTGCCAGCAGCAGGGACAGGGGGCTCTTTGGGGTAACTGAAGCTTTCTTT. Translating gives CASSRDRGLFGVTEAFF.

The chain employs TRBV19 and TRBJ1-4; D is unclear. The germline V and J ends were trimmed by 3 bases and 8 bases, with 19 bases remaining between them. CDR3 size: 16 residues. The germline V gene encodes CDR1 LNHDA and CDR2 SQIVND (reference sequence). The CDR3 spells CASSIPGGPEGEKLFF. CDR3 in DNA: TGTGCCAGTAGTATCCCAGGCGGGCCGGAGGGAGAAAAACTGTTTTTT.

This chain's CDR3 is CASSFTRQGTPNEKLFF. CDR3 in DNA: TGTGCCAGCAGTTTTACCCGACAGGGTACCCCGAATGAAAAACTGTTTTTT. V gene TRBV28 combines with J gene TRBJ1-4; 7 nucleotides agree with TRBD1. CDR3 length: 17 amino acids. V was clipped by 3 bases and J by 5 bases; unmatched bases: 12. Germline lookup yields CDR1 MDHEN and CDR2 SYDVKM.

V is TRBV7-3 and J is TRBJ2-7; 9 nucleotides match TRBD2. The ends lost 0 bases at V and 5 bases at J; junction bases unmatched: 11. The germline gives CDR1 SGHTA, CDR2 FQGTGA. This CDR3 comprises 17 residues. CDR3 amino acids: CASSLTRAPSGKHEQYF. Written as DNA, the CDR3 is TGTGCCAGCAGCTTAACCCGGGCACCTAGCGGGAAACACGAGCAGTACTTC.

This rearrangement joins TRBV3-1 (or the pseudogene TRBV3-2) to TRBJ2-1; no firm D call. The CDR3 runs 13 residues. V dropped 1 base and J dropped 7 bases, with 8 bases sitting between them. Per the germline V gene, CDR1 is LGHDT and CDR2 is YNNKEL (reference sequence). The CDR3 spells CASSQVGWNEQFF. In DNA form, the CDR3 reads TGTGCCAGCAGCCAAGTCGGGTGGAATGAGCAGTTCTTC.

The chain is built from TRBV11-2 and TRBJ2-7; the D gene is possibly TRBD2 (6 bases). The CDR3 has 15 amino acids. The V gene's germline CDR1 is SGHAT and CDR2 FQNNGV. V dropped 0 bases and J dropped 3 bases, with 12 bases sitting between them. The CDR3 loop reads CASSLDWGVDYEQYF. CDR3 DNA: TGTGCCAGCAGCTTAGATTGGGGGGTCGACTACGAGCAGTACTTC.

J is TRBJ2-3 and V is TRBV7-2; the match to TRBD2 covers 10 bases. Germline V gene lookup returns CDR1 SGHTA and CDR2 FQGNSA. This CDR3 region has 15 residues. V trimming: 4 bases; J trimming: 4 bases; junction bases outside the gene matches: 5. CDR3 loop: CASSSLAGVADTQYF. CDR3 coding DNA: TGTGCCAGCAGCTCTCTAGCGGGAGTGGCAGATACGCAGTATTTT. The full variable domain, its missing parts supplied by reference TRBV7-2 and TRBJ2-3, is GAGVSQSPSNKVTEKGKDVELRCDPISGHTALYWYRQSLGQGLEFLIYFQGNSAPDKSGLPSDRFSAERTGGSVSTLTIQRTQQEDSAVYLCASSSLAGVADTQYFGPGTRLTVL.

The chain couples TRBV15 to TRBJ2-3; tentative D call: TRBD1 (6 bases). The CDR3 sequence is 15 residues long. Deletions cut 3 bases from V and 2 bases from J, with 12 bases between. Germline-derived CDR1 and CDR2 are LNHNV and YYDKDF (reference sequence). DNA for the CDR3: TGTGCCACCAGCAGCCGGACAGATCCCACAGATACGCAGTATTTT. This gives the protein CATSSRTDPTDTQYF. The complete variable domain, with remaining parts taken from reference TRBV15 and TRBJ2-3, reads DAMVIQNPRYQVTQFGKPVTLSCSQTLNHNVMYWYQQKSSQAPKLLFHYYDKDFNNEADTPDNFQSRRPNTSFCFLDIRSPGLGDTAMYLCATSSRTDPTDTQYFGPGTRLTVL.

A single count supports this clone. The chain couples TRBV5-6 to TRBJ1-3; TRBD1 aligns across 9 bases. The CDR3 is 16 residues long. CDR1 is SGHDT and CDR2 is YYEEEE in the germline V gene. The V gene end was trimmed by 0 bases and the J gene end by 1 base; junction bases not matched to a gene: 2. This CDR3 reads CASSLVGQGSGNTIYF. The CDR3 bases are TGTGCCAGCAGCTTGGTAGGACAGGGGTCTGGAAACACCATATATTTT.